The clone carrying this T cell receptor (beta chain) was recorded once. Its antigen is undetermined. Germline V gives CDR1 SEHNR, CDR2 FQNEAQ (reference sequence). The CDR3 consists of 16 residues. Trimming took 5 bases from V and 4 from J; bases not matched to a gene: 10. This sample is part of a study of shared clonotypes between healthy human individuals. Measured with immunoSEQ multiplex PCR; TCRdb has only the in-frame clones, and not every one. The sample records 95,000 to 120,000 clones, around 73% being singletons. General study findings and limits: Among the subsets, naive ones generally showed larger estimated richness than memory ones. Non-shared clonotypes had lower generation probabilities than those shared by all four donors.

This chain joins TRBV7-9 and TRBJ2-1; 8 bases fit TRBD2. Sequenced sample: memory CD8+ T cells sorted from blood. Subset defined: CD45RO+ cells pooled with CCR7-negative TemRA cells. The clonotype comes from a woman aged 25 to 45 in good health. CDR3 sequence: CASSPRGGSFYNEQFF. The CDR3 nucleotides read TGTGCCAGCAGCCCACGGGGGGGTAGTTTTTACAATGAGCAGTTCTTC.